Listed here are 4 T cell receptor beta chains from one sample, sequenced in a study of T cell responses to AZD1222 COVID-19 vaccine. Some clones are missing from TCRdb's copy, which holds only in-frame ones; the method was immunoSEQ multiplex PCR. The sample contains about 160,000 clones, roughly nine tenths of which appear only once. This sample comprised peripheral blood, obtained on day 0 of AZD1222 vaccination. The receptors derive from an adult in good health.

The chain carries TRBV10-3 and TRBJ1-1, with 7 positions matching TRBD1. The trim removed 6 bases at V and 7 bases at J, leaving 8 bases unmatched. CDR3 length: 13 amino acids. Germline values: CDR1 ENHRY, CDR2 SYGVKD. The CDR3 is CAISPLRDSEAFF. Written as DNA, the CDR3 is TGTGCCATCAGCCCGCTCCGGGACAGTGAAGCTTTCTTT.

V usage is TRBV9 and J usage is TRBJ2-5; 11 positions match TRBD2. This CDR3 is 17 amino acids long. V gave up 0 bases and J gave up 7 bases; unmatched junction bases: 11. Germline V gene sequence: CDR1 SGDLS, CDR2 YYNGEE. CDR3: CASSVAPTSGAKGTQYF. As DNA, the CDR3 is TGTGCCAGCAGCGTAGCTCCGACTAGCGGGGCCAAGGGGACCCAGTACTTC.

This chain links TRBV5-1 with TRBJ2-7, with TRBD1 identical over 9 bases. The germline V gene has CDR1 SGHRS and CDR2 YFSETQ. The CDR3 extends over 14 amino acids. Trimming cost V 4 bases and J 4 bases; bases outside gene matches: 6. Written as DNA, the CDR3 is TGCGCCAGCAGCCCGGGACAGGGTGGGTACGAGCAGTACTTC. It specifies CASSPGQGGYEQYF.

CDR3: CASSDSIGTGSVGEQFF. Written as DNA, the CDR3 is TGTGCCAGCAGTGACTCGATAGGGACTGGCTCAGTCGGTGAGCAGTTCTTC. This chain uses TRBV6-4 with TRBJ2-1, with a tentative D call TRBD2 (6 bases). Per the germline V gene, CDR1 is MRHNA and CDR2 is SNTAGT. The V and J ends lost 0 bases and 9 bases respectively, with 21 bases between them. This CDR3 has 17 residues.